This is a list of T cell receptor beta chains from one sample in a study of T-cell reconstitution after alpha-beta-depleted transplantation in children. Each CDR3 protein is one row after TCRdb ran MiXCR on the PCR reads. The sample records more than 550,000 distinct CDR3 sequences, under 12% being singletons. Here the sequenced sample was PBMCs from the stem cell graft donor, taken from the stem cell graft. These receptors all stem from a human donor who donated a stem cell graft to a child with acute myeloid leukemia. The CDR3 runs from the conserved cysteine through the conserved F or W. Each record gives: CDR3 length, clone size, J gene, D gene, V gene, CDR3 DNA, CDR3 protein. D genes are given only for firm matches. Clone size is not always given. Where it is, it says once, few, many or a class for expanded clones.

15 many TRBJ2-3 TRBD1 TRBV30 TGTGCCTGGAGTGTTGGGACAGGGGGCACAGATACGCAGTATTTT CAWSVGTGGTDTQYF
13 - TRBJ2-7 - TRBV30 TGTGCCTGGGAGGGGGGAGCGGGTGACGAGCAGTACTTC CAWEGGAGDEQYF
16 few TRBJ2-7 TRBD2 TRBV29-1 TGCAGCGTTCCAAGAGGGGCTAGCGGGGAGGACTACGAGCAGTACTTC CSVPRGASGEDYEQYF
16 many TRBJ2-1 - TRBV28 TGTGCCAGCAGTCCGGCGGGTGTAGTTGGGTTCAATGAGCAGTTCTTC CASSPAGVVGFNEQFF
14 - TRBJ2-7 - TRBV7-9 TGTGCCAGCAGCTTGGGGAATACCCCTTACGAGCAGTACTTC CASSLGNTPYEQYF
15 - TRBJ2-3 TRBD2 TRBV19 TGTGCCAGTAGTAGCGGGACTAATTTTAGGGATACGCAGTATTTT CASSSGTNFRDTQYF
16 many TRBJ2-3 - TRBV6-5 TGTGCCAGCAGTACCCCTAGGGTGGGAAGCACAGATACGCAGTATTTT CASSTPRVGSTDTQYF
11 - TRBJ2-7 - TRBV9 TGTGCCAGCGACGCTCCCTGGGAGCAGTACTTC CASDAPWEQYF
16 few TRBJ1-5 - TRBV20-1 TGCAGTGCTAGAGGCGTACAGGGTTGGCGCAATCAGCCCCAGCATTTT CSARGVQGWRNQPQHF
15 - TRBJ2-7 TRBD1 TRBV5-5 TGTGCCAGCAGCTTGGGGCAGGGGGCCATCTACGAGCAGTACTTC CASSLGQGAIYEQYF
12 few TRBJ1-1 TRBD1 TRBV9 TGTGCCAGCAGCGTAGACAGGGGTGGAACTTTCTTT CASSVDRGGTFF
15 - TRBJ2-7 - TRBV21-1 TGTGCCAGCAGCGTCCCGGGACAGGGCGCAGTGGAGCAGTACTTC CASSVPGQGAVEQYF
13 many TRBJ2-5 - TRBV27 TGTGCCAGCAGTCCGAGGGCCTTGGAGACCCAGTACTTC CASSPRALETQYF
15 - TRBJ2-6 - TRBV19 TGTGCCAGTAGTAGGAAAGACTCTGGGGCCAACGTCCTGACTTTC CASSRKDSGANVLTF
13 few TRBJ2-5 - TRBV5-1 TGCGCCAGCAGCTTGGATACGTTTGAGACCCAGTACTTC CASSLDTFETQYF
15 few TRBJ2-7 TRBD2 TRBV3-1 TGTGCCAGCAGCCACGAGGGACTAGTTATAAATGAGCAGTACTTC CASSHEGLVINEQYF
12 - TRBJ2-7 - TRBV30 TGTGCCTGGGGACTCGACGGGTACGAGCAGTACTTC CAWGLDGYEQYF
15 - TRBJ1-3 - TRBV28 TGTGCCAGCAGTCCCGGGCTGGGAGTAGGAAACACCATATATTTT CASSPGLGVGNTIYF
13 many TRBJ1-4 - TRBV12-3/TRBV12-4 TGTGCCAGCAGACGGGGGGCGGATGAAAAACTGTTTTTT CASRRGADEKLFF
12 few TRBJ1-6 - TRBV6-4 TGTGCCAGCAGAGTGGTGGGTTCACCCCTCCACTTT CASRVVGSPLHF
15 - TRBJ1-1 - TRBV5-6 TGTGCCAGCAGCTCCGACACGGGGGTGGTCACTGAAGCTTTCTTT CASSSDTGVVTEAFF
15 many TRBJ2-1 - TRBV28 TGTGCCAGCAGTTTAGCAAGGGGCCAAAGGGGTGAGCAGTTCTTC CASSLARGQRGEQFF
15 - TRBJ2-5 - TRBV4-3 TGCGCCAGCAGCCAAAACGGAGCCAGGGACGAGACCCAGTACTTC CASSQNGARDETQYF
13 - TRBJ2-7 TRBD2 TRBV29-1 TGCAGCGGGTCTAGCGGGAGGGGTTACGAGCAGTACTTC CSGSSGRGYEQYF
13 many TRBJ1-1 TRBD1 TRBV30 TGTGCCTGGAGGGGACAGGGGAACACTGAAGCTTTCTTT CAWRGQGNTEAFF